The present entry profiles one TCR beta chain with its context. The antigen is not known. The data were obtained in a study of blood T cells in healthy people across ages. Study overall: About one barcoded beta molecule per two T cells was captured by template switching. Overall study findings and caveats: Significant beta diversity loss was already apparent by age approximately 40, declining roughly linearly.

The CDR3 is made up of 13 amino acids. Germline-derived CDR1 and CDR2 are MNHEY and SMNVEV (reference sequence). Losses at the gene ends were 2 bases for V and 12 bases for J; bases not matched to a gene: 6. With a J-beta primer mix and a sample-barcoded 5' primer, a second PCR ran about 6 to 11 cycles. TCRdb ran MiXCR on the 5' RACE reads and lists one entry per CDR3 protein. The sample includes 1.4 million or so distinct CDR3 sequences, about 42% of them seen just once. The sequencing sample was made of blood. This TCR was sampled from a woman aged 18-29 years in good health. The rearrangement uses TRBV27 and TRBJ2-1, with TRBD2 identical over 8 bases. In nucleotides, the CDR3 is TGTGCCAGCAGTTTAATGGACGGGAGGGGGCAGTTCTTC. Amino acid sequence: CASSLMDGRGQFF.